The clone carrying this TCR beta chain came up a few times. A universal primer site was incorporated via template switching, and the cDNA contained unique molecular identifiers. TCRdb processed the 5' RACE reads anew with MiXCR; each CDR3 protein has one entry. The profile shows some 270,000 distinct CDR3 sequences, about 8.3% of them singletons. The source of the sample is a study of identical twins. Healthy Caucasians alone served as donors. The CDR3 spans 16 residues. The ends were cut back, 4 bases at V and 0 bases at J, with 15 bases in the middle. The germline CDR1 and CDR2 sequences are SGHRS and YFSETQ. The same sample was also studied in work on yellow fever vaccine responses in identical twins.

The chain recombines TRBV5-1 with TRBJ2-3; either TRBD1 or TRBD2 may fit D (5 bases each). Material for sequencing was CD8+ T cells sorted from blood. The clonotype was recovered from a woman aged 18-29 years in good health. CDR3 residues: CASSPGTLTSTDTQYF. Here the CDR3 DNA reads TGCGCCAGCAGCCCTGGGACCTTGACTAGCACAGATACGCAGTATTTT.